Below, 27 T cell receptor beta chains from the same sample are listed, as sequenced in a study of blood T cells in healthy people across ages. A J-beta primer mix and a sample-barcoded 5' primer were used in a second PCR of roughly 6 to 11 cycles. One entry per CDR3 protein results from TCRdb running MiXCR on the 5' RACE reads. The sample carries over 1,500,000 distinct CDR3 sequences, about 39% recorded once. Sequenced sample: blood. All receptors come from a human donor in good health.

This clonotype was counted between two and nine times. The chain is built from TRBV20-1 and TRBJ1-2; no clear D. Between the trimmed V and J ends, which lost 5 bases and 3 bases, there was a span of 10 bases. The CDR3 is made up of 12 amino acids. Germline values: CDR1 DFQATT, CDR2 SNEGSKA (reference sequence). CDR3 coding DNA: TGCAGTGCTGGGGTTGGGGACTATGGCTACACCTTC. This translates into CSAGVGDYGYTF.

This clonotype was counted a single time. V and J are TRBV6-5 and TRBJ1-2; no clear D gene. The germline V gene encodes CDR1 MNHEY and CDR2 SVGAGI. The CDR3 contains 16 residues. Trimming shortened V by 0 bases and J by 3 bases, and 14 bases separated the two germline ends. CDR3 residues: CASSYSRGYEYYGYTF. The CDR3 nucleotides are TGTGCCAGCAGTTACTCTCGGGGATACGAATACTATGGCTACACCTTC.

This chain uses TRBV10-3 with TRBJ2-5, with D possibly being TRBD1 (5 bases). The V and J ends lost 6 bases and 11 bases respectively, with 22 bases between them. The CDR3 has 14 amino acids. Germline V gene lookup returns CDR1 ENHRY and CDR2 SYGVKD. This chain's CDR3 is CAIRPDTSLHGQYF. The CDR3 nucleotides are TGTGCCATCAGACCGGACACGTCCCTTCACGGGCAGTACTTC.

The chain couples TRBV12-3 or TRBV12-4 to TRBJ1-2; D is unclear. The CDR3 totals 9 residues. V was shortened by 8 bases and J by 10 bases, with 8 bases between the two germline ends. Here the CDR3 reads CASQRSYTF. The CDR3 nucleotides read TGTGCCAGCCAAAGGTCCTACACCTTC.

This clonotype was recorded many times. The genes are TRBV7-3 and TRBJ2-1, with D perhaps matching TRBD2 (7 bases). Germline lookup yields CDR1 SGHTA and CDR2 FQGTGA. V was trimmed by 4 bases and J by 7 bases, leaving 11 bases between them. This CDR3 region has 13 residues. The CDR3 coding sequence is TGTGCCAGCAGCTCGGGGGGCTCTAATGAGCAGTTCTTC. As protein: CASSSGGSNEQFF.

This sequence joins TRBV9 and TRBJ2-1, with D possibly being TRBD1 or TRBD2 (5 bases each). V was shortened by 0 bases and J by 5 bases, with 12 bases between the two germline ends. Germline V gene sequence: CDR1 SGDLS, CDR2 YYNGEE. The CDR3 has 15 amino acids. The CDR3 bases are TGTGCCAGCAGCGTAGGGGGGAAACTGAACAATGAGCAGTTCTTC. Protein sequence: CASSVGGKLNNEQFF.

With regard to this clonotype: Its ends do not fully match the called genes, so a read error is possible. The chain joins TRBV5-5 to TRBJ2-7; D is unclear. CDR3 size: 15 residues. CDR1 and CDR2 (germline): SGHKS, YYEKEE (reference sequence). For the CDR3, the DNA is TGTGCCAGCAGCTTCTACAAGGACGGCTCCTACGAGCAGCACTTC. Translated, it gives CASSFYKDGSYEQHF.

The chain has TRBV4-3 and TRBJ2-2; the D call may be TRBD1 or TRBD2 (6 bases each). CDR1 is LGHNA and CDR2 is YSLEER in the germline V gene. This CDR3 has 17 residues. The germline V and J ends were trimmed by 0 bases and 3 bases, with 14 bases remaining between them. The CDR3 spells CASSQEGRGGYTGELFF. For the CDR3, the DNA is TGCGCCAGCAGCCAAGAAGGGCGAGGGGGGTACACCGGGGAGCTGTTTTTT.

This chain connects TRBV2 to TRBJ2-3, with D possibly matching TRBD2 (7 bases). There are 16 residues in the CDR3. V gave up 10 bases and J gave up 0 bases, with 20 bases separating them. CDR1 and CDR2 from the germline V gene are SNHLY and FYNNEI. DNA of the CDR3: TGTGCCACCTGGGGGGGGGCCGCACCTAGCACAGATACGCAGTATTTT. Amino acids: CATWGGAAPSTDTQYF.

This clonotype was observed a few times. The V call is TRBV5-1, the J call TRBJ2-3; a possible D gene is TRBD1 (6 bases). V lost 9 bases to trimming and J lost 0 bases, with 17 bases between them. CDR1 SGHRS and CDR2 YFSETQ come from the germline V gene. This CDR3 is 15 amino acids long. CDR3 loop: CATARQATSTDTQYF. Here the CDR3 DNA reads TGCGCCACCGCGAGACAGGCAACTAGCACAGATACGCAGTATTTT.

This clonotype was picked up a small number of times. The CDR3 here is CASSMGKAGRIGYTF. CDR3 DNA: TGTGCCAGCAGCATGGGCAAGGCAGGGAGGATCGGCTACACCTTC. The rearrangement joins TRBV7-2 to TRBJ1-2, with D maybe TRBD1 (5 bases). Trimming left V 5 bases short and J 8 bases short, with 21 bases between. The CDR3 loop spans 15 amino acids. Germline-derived CDR1 and CDR2 are SGHTA and FQGNSA.

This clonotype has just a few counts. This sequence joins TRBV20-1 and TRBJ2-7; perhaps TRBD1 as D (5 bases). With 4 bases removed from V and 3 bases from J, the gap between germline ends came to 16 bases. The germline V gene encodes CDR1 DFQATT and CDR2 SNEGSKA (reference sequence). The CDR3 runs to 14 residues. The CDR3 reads CSAKTEAYHYEQYF. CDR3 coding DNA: TGCAGTGCTAAGACAGAGGCCTACCACTACGAGCAGTACTTC.

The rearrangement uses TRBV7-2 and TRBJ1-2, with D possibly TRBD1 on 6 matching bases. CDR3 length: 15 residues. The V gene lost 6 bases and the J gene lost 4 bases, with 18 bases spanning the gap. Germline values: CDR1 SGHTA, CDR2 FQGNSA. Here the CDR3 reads CASRGTGTVFYGYTF. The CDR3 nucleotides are TGTGCCAGCAGGGGAACAGGGACGGTATTCTATGGCTACACCTTC.

CDR3 in DNA: TGCAGCGTTGCGTCAACTTCGGAGACTGAAGCTTTCTTT. Protein product: CSVASTSETEAFF. The chain recombines TRBV29-1 with TRBJ1-1; D unresolved. The V gene's germline CDR1 is SQVTM and CDR2 ANQGSEA. This CDR3 contains 13 residues. Trimming stripped 4 bases from V and 5 bases from J, with 14 bases between.

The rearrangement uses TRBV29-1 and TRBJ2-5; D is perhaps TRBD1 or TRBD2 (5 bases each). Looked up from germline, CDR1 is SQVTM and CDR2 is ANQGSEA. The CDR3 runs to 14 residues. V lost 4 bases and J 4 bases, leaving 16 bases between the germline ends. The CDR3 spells CSVVDSGSGETQYF. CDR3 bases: TGCAGCGTTGTTGACAGCGGAAGCGGAGAGACCCAGTACTTC.

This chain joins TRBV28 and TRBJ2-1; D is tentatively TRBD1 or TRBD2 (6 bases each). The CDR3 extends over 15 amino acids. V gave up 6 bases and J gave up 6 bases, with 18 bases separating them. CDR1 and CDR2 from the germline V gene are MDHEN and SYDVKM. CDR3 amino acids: CASSPTRGDGNEQFF. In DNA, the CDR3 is TGTGCCAGCAGCCCAACTAGGGGGGATGGCAATGAGCAGTTCTTC.

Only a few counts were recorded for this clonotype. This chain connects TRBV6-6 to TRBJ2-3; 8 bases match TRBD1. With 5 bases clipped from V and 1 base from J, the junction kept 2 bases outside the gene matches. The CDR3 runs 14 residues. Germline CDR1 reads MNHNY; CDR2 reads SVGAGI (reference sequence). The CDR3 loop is CASSQQGGTDTQYF. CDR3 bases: TGTGCCAGCAGTCAACAGGGGGGCACAGATACGCAGTATTTT.

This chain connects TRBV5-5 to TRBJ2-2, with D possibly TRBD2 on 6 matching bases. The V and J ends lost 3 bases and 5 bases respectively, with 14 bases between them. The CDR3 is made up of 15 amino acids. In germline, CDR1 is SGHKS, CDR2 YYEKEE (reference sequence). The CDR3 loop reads CASSWVAGRTGELFF. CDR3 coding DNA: TGTGCCAGCAGCTGGGTCGCGGGGCGTACCGGGGAGCTGTTTTTT.

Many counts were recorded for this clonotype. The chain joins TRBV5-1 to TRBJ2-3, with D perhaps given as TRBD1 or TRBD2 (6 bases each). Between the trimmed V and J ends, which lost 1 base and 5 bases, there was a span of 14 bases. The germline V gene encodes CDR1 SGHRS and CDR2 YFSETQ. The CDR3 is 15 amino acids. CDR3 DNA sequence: TGCGCCAGCAGCTTGTATACGGGGGCGGTAGATACGCAGTATTTT. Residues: CASSLYTGAVDTQYF. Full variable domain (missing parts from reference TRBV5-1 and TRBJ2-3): KAGVTQTPRYLIKTRGQQVTLSCSPISGHRSVSWYQQTPGQGLQFLFEYFSETQRNKGNFPGRFSGRQFSNSRSEMNVSTLELGDSALYLCASSLYTGAVDTQYFGPGTRLTVL.

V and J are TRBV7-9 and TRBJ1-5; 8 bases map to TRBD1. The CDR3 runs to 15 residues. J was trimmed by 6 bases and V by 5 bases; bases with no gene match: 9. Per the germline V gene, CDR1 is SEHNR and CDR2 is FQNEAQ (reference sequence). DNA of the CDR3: TGTGCCAGCAGCCTGGGACAGGTTTCGGTTCAGCCCCAGCATTTT. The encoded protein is CASSLGQVSVQPQHF.

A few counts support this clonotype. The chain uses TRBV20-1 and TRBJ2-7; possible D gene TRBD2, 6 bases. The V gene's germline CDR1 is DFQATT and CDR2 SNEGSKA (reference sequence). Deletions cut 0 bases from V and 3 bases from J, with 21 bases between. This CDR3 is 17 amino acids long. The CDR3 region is CSARDQGGGETYYEQYF. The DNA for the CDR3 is TGCAGTGCTAGAGATCAAGGTGGCGGGGAGACTTACTACGAGCAGTACTTC.

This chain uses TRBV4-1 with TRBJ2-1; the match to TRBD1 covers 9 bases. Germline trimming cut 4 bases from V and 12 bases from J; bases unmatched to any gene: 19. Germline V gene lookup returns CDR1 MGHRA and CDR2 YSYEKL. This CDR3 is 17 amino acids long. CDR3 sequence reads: CASSPQEGQGGSIGQFF. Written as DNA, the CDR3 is TGCGCCAGCAGCCCCCAGGAGGGACAGGGAGGGTCAATTGGGCAGTTCTTC.

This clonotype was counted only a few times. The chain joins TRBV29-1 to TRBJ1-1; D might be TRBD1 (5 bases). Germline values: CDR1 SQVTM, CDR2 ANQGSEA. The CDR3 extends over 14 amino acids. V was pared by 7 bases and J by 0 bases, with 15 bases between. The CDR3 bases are TGCAGCGCCCGACGGGACGGACTGAACACTGAAGCTTTCTTT. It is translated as CSARRDGLNTEAFF.

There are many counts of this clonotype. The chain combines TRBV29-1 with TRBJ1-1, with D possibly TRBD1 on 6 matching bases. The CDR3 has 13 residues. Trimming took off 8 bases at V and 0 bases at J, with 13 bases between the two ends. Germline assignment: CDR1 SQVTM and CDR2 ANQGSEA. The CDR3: CSTMTGMNTEAFF. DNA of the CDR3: TGCAGCACTATGACAGGTATGAACACTGAAGCTTTCTTT.

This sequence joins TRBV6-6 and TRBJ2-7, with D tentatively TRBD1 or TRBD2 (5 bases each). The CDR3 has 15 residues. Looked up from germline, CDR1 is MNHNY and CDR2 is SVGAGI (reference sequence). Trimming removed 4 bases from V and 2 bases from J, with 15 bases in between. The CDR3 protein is CASSFPGRPPYEQYF. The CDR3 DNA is TGTGCCAGCAGTTTCCCGGGACGTCCACCCTACGAGCAGTACTTC.

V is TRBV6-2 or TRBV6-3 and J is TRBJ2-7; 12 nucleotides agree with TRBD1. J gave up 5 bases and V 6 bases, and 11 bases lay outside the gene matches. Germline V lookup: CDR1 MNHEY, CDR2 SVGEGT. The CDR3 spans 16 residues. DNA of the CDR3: TGTGCCAGCAGACAGGGATCGGGACAGGGGGCTCACGAGCAGTACTTC. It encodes CASRQGSGQGAHEQYF.

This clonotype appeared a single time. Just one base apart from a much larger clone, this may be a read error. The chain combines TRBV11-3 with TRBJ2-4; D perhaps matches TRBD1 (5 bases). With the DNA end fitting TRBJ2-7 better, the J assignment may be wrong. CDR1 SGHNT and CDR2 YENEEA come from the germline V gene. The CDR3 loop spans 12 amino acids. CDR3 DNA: TGTGTCAGCAGCGTGACAGCCTACGAGCAGTACTTC. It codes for CVSSVTAYEQYF.